This note documents a single TCR beta chain sequence. Its antigen is not identified. This sample stems from a study of cytomegalovirus exposure and HLA in healthy donors. Study-wide results and limits: Whilst most TCR sequences proved rare, a subset of public TCRs occurred across many donors. According to reports, the classifier identified cytomegalovirus status with high specificity and sensitivity. The tendency of first-cohort TCR clusters to co-occur in the 120 or so validation repertoires was identified by a subsequent analysis.

Germline-derived CDR1 and CDR2 are SGHDN and FVKESK. The CDR3 has 17 amino acids. The V segment lost 4 bases and the J segment 5 bases; nucleotides outside the gene matches: 17. Separate from the 666-subject first cohort was the approximately 130-subject validation cohort, to which the donors belonged. Using immunoSEQ multiplex PCR, the repertoire was profiled, and TCRdb retains in-frame clones only, with some absent. The table lists 68,000 or so clones, roughly nine tenths of them singletons. This chain joins TRBV14 and TRBJ2-7; 7 nucleotides agree with TRBD1. The sequenced sample was PBMCs. This sequence was found in a man younger than 35 in good health and CMV-seronegative. The CDR3 reads CASSPLPDRKKRDEQYF. DNA of the CDR3: TGTGCCAGCAGCCCCCTCCCGGACAGGAAGAAACGCGACGAGCAGTACTTC.